Listed below are T cell receptor beta chains from one sample, sequenced in a study of cytomegalovirus exposure and HLA in healthy donors. TCRdb's table, derived via immunoSEQ multiplex PCR, lists solely in-frame clones and lacks some. The table includes fewer than 200,000 clones, over 80% detected once. Sequencing was carried out using PBMCs. These receptors were obtained from a woman in her forties or fifties in good health and CMV-seropositive. Both conserved end residues are part of each CDR3. Each record gives: V gene, D gene, J gene, clone size, CDR3 DNA, CDR3 protein. The D gene is left open where the match is weak. Rows may omit the clone size; those that give it use once, few, many or a size class.

TRBV6-6	NA	TRBJ1-5	NA	TGTGCCAGCAGTTGGCAGGGCAATCAGCCCCAGCATTTT	CASSWQGNQPQHF
TRBV4-2	TRBD2	TRBJ2-1	NA	TGTGCCAGCAGCCTGTCTTCCGGACTAGCGGGATACAATGAGCAGTTCTTC	CASSLSSGLAGYNEQFF
TRBV7-9	TRBD1	TRBJ2-3	few	TGTTCCAGCAGCCCCGCCGGGGGACAGGGGAGCACAGATACGCAGTATTTT	CSSSPAGGQGSTDTQYF
TRBV6-5	NA	TRBJ1-1	NA	TGTGCCAGCACTGAGGTAGGGAGTACTGAAGCTTTCTTT	CASTEVGSTEAFF
TRBV4-3	NA	TRBJ2-5	NA	TGCGCCAGCAGCCAGGGGCACGTAATGGGAGAGACCCAGTACTTC	CASSQGHVMGETQYF
TRBV18	TRBD1	TRBJ2-7	NA	TGTGCCAGCTCACTTCCGGGAGGACAGGGGACCTACGAGCAGTACTTC	CASSLPGGQGTYEQYF
TRBV19	TRBD2	TRBJ2-5	NA	TGTGCCTCAAGCAGAGCGGGAGTCGGGGCCGAGACCCAGTACTTC	CASSRAGVGAETQYF
TRBV9	NA	TRBJ2-3	NA	TGTGCCAGCAGCGTAGCCGGGATTGGGGATACGCAGTATTTT	CASSVAGIGDTQYF
TRBV7-2	NA	TRBJ1-3	NA	TGTGCCAGCAGCCTCGCCGGGCGGGGGAATGGAAACACCATATATTTT	CASSLAGRGNGNTIYF
TRBV7-2	TRBD1	TRBJ1-3	NA	TGTGCCAGCAGCTGGAGACAGGGTCTCGGAAACACCATATATTTT	CASSWRQGLGNTIYF
TRBV7-9	NA	TRBJ2-7	NA	TGTGCCAGCAGTGCCATGGGGGGATACTCCTACGAGCAGTACTTC	CASSAMGGYSYEQYF
TRBV30	NA	TRBJ2-1	NA	TGTGCCTGGAGTGAGCGGGTCCAGGGCGGCGAGCAGTTCTTC	CAWSERVQGGEQFF
TRBV30	TRBD1	TRBJ1-2	NA	TGTGCCTGGAGAGGACCGGGACAGGGATCTGGCTACACCTTC	CAWRGPGQGSGYTF
TRBV18	NA	TRBJ1-4	few	TGTGCCAGCTCACCGGCGGGGGACGAAAAACTGTTTTTT	CASSPAGDEKLFF
TRBV7-2	TRBD1	TRBJ2-1	once	TGTGCCAGCAGCTTAGGTTCCGGACAGGGCTGGGGGAATGAGCAGTTCTTC	CASSLGSGQGWGNEQFF
TRBV5-1	TRBD2	TRBJ2-7	NA	TGCGCCAGCAGCTTGAGTACGGGAGCGGGATACGAGCAGTACTTC	CASSLSTGAGYEQYF
TRBV7-2	TRBD1	TRBJ1-5	NA	TGTGCCAGCAGCCCTGCGACAGGGGCCTCTCAGCCCCAGCATTTT	CASSPATGASQPQHF
TRBV18	NA	TRBJ1-1	NA	TGTGCCAGCTCACCACAGCGCCCCTACACTGAAGCTTTCTTT	CASSPQRPYTEAFF
TRBV6-1	NA	TRBJ1-2	NA	TGTGCCAGCACTCCCGAGAAGGGAGACTATGGCTACACCTTC	CASTPEKGDYGYTF
TRBV19	TRBD1	TRBJ2-2	NA	TGTGCCAGTAGTCATACAGGGGCCGGGGAGCTGTTTTTT	CASSHTGAGELFF
TRBV11-1	TRBD1	TRBJ2-1	NA	TGTGCCAGCAGCCCGGGACAGGGGTACAATGAGCAGTTCTTC	CASSPGQGYNEQFF
TRBV6-5	NA	TRBJ2-4	NA	TGTGCCAGCAGGGGATCAGGGGGGGCCAAAAACATTCAGTACTTC	CASRGSGGAKNIQYF
TRBV11-2	NA	TRBJ1-4	NA	TGTGCCAGCAGCCCCACGGGGACAACTAATGAAAAACTGTTTTTT	CASSPTGTTNEKLFF
TRBV29-1	NA	TRBJ1-1	NA	TGCAGCGTCTCCCTGGGGGGTAGGGAAGCTTTCTTT	CSVSLGGREAFF
TRBV5-4	NA	TRBJ2-7	NA	TGTGCCAGCTCGCCCCGGGAGCGATCAACCCTCGAGCAGTACTTC	CASSPRERSTLEQYF
TRBV5-4	TRBD1	TRBJ2-7	NA	TGTGCCAGCAGCCCGGGACAGGGGACATTTCTACGGGAGCAGTACTTC	CASSPGQGTFLREQYF
TRBV30	TRBD2	TRBJ2-3	NA	TGTGCGTGGAGGGCAGCGGGAGCCGGCACAGATACGCAGTATTTT	CAWRAAGAGTDTQYF
TRBV4-3	NA	TRBJ1-2	NA	TGCGCCAGCAGCCAAGGGGACTGGCAGGGAGATGGCTACACCTTC	CASSQGDWQGDGYTF
TRBV5-5	TRBD2	TRBJ2-2	NA	TGTGCCAGCAGCTTAGGCGGGGGCACCGGGGAGCTGTTTTTT	CASSLGGGTGELFF
TRBV19	TRBD1	TRBJ2-7	NA	TGTGCCACGCGATCCCGGGACAGGGGTAACGAGCAGTACTTC	CATRSRDRGNEQYF
TRBV15	NA	TRBJ2-1	NA	TGTGCCACCAGCAGAGGGCGGGACTGGGACAATGAGCAGTTCTTC	CATSRGRDWDNEQFF
TRBV11-2	TRBD2	TRBJ2-7	NA	TGTGCCAGCAGCTCGAATCGGGGCGGGGGGGACCTCTACGAGCAGTACTTC	CASSSNRGGGDLYEQYF
TRBV15	NA	TRBJ1-3	NA	TGTGCCACCAGTGCCGGTGACTCTGGAAACACCATATATTTT	CATSAGDSGNTIYF
TRBV7-2	TRBD2	TRBJ2-3	NA	TGTGCCAGCAGCCCTCGGACTAGCGGGGCCTACACAGATACGCAGTATTTT	CASSPRTSGAYTDTQYF
TRBV2	NA	TRBJ1-1	NA	TGTGCCAGCAGTGAACAGGGGAGGAACACTGAAGCTTTCTTT	CASSEQGRNTEAFF
TRBV19	NA	TRBJ2-1	NA	TGTGCCAGTAGTGCCGGGCAGGGGACGGCGAATGAGCAGTTCTTC	CASSAGQGTANEQFF
TRBV5-8	TRBD1	TRBJ2-7	NA	TGTGCCAGCAGCTTGGTGGACAGGGGTCCCTACGAGCAGTACTTC	CASSLVDRGPYEQYF
TRBV5-5	NA	TRBJ2-7	once	TGTGCCAGCAGCCTAACTCAACCTAGCTCCTACGAGCAGTACTTC	CASSLTQPSSYEQYF
TRBV2	TRBD1	TRBJ2-7	NA	TGTGCCAGCGGGACAGGCTCGGGCTACGAGCAGTACTTC	CASGTGSGYEQYF
TRBV15	TRBD1	TRBJ1-2	NA	TGTGCCACCAGCAGACACGCAGGGGGTTTCAGAGGCTACACCTTC	CATSRHAGGFRGYTF
TRBV27	NA	TRBJ1-1	few	TGTGCCAGCAGTCCCGACAGTTACACTGAAGCTTTCTTT	CASSPDSYTEAFF
TRBV30	NA	TRBJ1-3	few	TGTGCCTGGGCCGCAGGCCCGGCTGGAAACACCATATATTTT	CAWAAGPAGNTIYF
TRBV28	NA	TRBJ1-3	once	TGTGCCAGCAGCCTTCGAGGGAGTCCTCTGGTAAACACCATATATTTT	CASSLRGSPLVNTIYF
TRBV28	NA	TRBJ2-7	NA	TGTGCCAGCAGGCAGGTTATCCGTGACACTCACTTC	CASRQVIRDTHF
TRBV6-5	NA	TRBJ2-7	NA	TGTGCCAGCAGATGGGGCGATAATAAGGACGAGCAGTACTTC	CASRWGDNKDEQYF